The clone carrying this T cell receptor (beta chain) showed up just a few times. Gene names and germline match the mouse. Read sequence stops 4 residues before the CDR3 end, and the germline J gene provides the missing end. As the sequencing template, cDNA was produced by extracting RNA and reverse transcribing it. Produced via immunoSEQ multiplex PCR; TCRdb's table is partial and in-frame only. The specimen has around 300,000 clones, none found just once. The entry originates in a study of CD8+ T cells in alopecia areata. Separation of pooled cutaneous lymph node cells was by sorting with CD4, CD8alpha, NKG2D, NKG2ACE and other markers. V dropped 3 bases and J dropped 1 base, with 14 bases sitting between them. The CDR3 contains 16 residues. Germline V gene data show CDR1 as SGHDT and CDR2 as FRDEAV.

The TCR was taken from a C3H/HeJ mouse with alopecia areata. The strain is characterized by the MHC haplotype H2-k. The sample consisted of CD4+ T cells sorted from a lymph node. V is TRBV14 and J is TRBJ2-1; D may be TRBD2 (6 bases). The sequenced CDR3 bases are TGTGCCAGCAGTTCCGAGGCTGGGGACAACTATGCT. Translated: CASSSEAGDNYA. Given in full, the CDR3 is CASSSEAGDNYAEQFF.